The 18 T cell receptor beta chains reported below all come from one sample, sequenced in a study of a mutant IDH1 vaccine in newly diagnosed glioma. These receptors lack a known antigen. Here immunoSEQ multiplex PCR was the method, and the copy in TCRdb shows in-frame clones only, minus some. The table includes roughly 38,000 clones, 78% detected once. Specified time point: week 23, last vaccination. Doses of 300 ug of mutant IDH1 20-mer peptide were given with topical imiquimod. This sample comprised PBMCs, obtained from a glioma patient whose treatment included an IDH1 peptide vaccine. All receptors derive from a woman aged 40 to 49 with glioma. Some clones in this sample may be carry-over from other donors' samples.

The rearrangement uses TRBV29-1 and TRBJ1-3, with D tentatively TRBD1 (6 bases). CDR1 and CDR2 from the germline V gene are SQVTM and ANQGSEA. V was trimmed by 2 bases and J by 0 bases, leaving 11 bases between them. The CDR3 sequence is 15 residues long. In nucleotides, the CDR3 is TGCAGCGTTGAAAGGAACAGGGCCTCTGGAAACACCATATATTTT. This encodes CSVERNRASGNTIYF.

The rearrangement uses TRBV14 and TRBJ2-2; 8 nucleotides align to TRBD2. This CDR3 has 16 amino acids. Germline CDR1 and CDR2: SGHDN and FVKESK. V gave up 0 bases and J gave up 6 bases; unmatched junction bases: 6. CDR3 nucleotides: TGTGCCAGCAGCCAAGATCTTACAGCGGGGGCCGGGGAGCTGTTTTTT. Its translation: CASSQDLTAGAGELFF.

The chain joins TRBV6-6 to TRBJ1-5, with D unclear. The V gene lost 5 bases and the J gene lost 4 bases, with 9 bases spanning the gap. CDR3 size: 13 residues. Germline lookup yields CDR1 MNHNY and CDR2 SVGAGI (reference sequence). The CDR3 DNA reads TGTGCCAGCAGTGCGGGCGGGAATCAGCCCCAGCATTTT. Its protein product is CASSAGGNQPQHF.

The chain couples TRBV2 to TRBJ2-7; D possibly corresponds to TRBD2 (6 bases). Germline V gene lookup returns CDR1 SNHLY and CDR2 FYNNEI. This CDR3 region has 12 residues. The germline V and J ends were trimmed by 3 bases and 6 bases, with 9 bases remaining between them. CDR3 residues: CASSELGGEQYF. The CDR3 DNA follows: TGTGCCAGCAGTGAGCTGGGGGGCGAGCAGTACTTC.

DNA of the CDR3: TGTGCCAGCAGCCAACAACGGGGGTATAGAGACTATGGCTACACCTTC. It codes for CASSQQRGYRDYGYTF. V usage is TRBV7-9 and J usage is TRBJ1-2, with a weak D call TRBD1 (5 bases). The germline gives CDR1 SEHNR, CDR2 FQNEAQ (reference sequence). CDR3 size: 16 residues. The germline V and J ends were trimmed by 5 bases and 3 bases, with 19 bases remaining between them.

On this clone itself: Likely a read error: the CDR3 ends without its conserved phenylalanine or tryptophan. The DNA is omitted, as the CDR3 cannot be located on it reliably, and the CDR3 follows TCRdb's listing. The gene calls are TRBV20-1 and TRBJ2-7; the table gives TRBD1 as D, unverified against the DNA. 11 amino acids form the CDR3, both terminal residues included. Germline CDR1 and CDR2: DFQATT and SNEGSKA (reference sequence). The CDR3 loop is CSARGGGTGGL.

In its sample, this clone was seen a few times. An end of the junction does not agree with germline; a read error may underlie this. The chain recombines TRBV29-1 with TRBJ1-1; D remains ambiguous. Germline lookup yields CDR1 SQVTM and CDR2 ANQGSEA. The CDR3 sequence is 12 residues long. This chain's CDR3 is CSGELLNTEAFF. CDR3 bases: TGCAGCGGTGAACTGCTGAACACTGAAGCTTTCTTT. Supplemented by reference TRBV29-1 and TRBJ1-1, the full variable domain reads SAVISQKPSRDICQRGTSLTIQCQVDSQVTMMFWYRQQPGQSLTLIATANQGSEATYESGFVIDKFPISRPNLTFSTLTVSNMSPEDSSIYLCSGELLNTEAFFGQGTRLTVV.

J is TRBJ2-3 and V is TRBV21-1; TRBD1 is the table's D call, not checked against the DNA. TRBV21-1 is marked as a pseudogene. The CDR3 contains 13 residues. The DNA for the CDR3 is TGTGCCAGCGGGGACAGGGAGGGAGATACGCAGTATTTT. Amino acids: CASGDREGDTQYF.

This clone was recorded a few times. This chain connects TRBV12-2 to TRBJ1-6; the table calls TRBD1, which could not be checked here. TRBV12-2 is noted as a pseudogene. The CDR3 length is 17 residues. The CDR3 region is CASRRDRVPPSNSPLHF. In DNA form, the CDR3 reads TGTGCAAGTCGCCGAGACAGGGTTCCCCCCAGTAATTCACCCCTCCACTTT.

J is TRBJ2-7 and V is TRBV5-8; TRBD2 agrees at 7 bases. CDR1 and CDR2 (germline): SGHTS, YDEGEE. V gave up 5 bases and J gave up 2 bases; unmatched junction bases: 7. This CDR3 comprises 14 residues. The CDR3 protein is CASRFGGVTYEQYF. The CDR3 DNA reads TGTGCCAGCAGATTTGGGGGGGTTACCTACGAGCAGTACTTC. The variable domain in full, with the rest retrieved from reference TRBV5-8 and TRBJ2-7, is EAGVTQSPTHLIKTRGQQATLRCSPISGHTSVYWYQQALGLGLQFLLWYDEGEERNRGNFPPRFSGRQFPNYSSELNVNALELEDSALYLCASRFGGVTYEQYFGPGTRLTVT.

This chain links TRBV13 with TRBJ1-1, with no clear D. The germline gives CDR1 PRHDT, CDR2 FYEKMQ (reference sequence). The CDR3 extends over 17 amino acids. With 2 bases removed from V and 5 bases from J, the gap between germline ends came to 21 bases. As DNA, the CDR3 is TGTGCCAGCAGCTTAAGCAGAATCGTTGGGTCAAGGACTGAAGCTTTCTTT. Encoded protein: CASSLSRIVGSRTEAFF.

The chain couples TRBV7-9 to TRBJ2-3; 7 bases map to TRBD2. J was trimmed by 0 bases and V by 0 bases; bases with no gene match: 6. CDR1 SEHNR and CDR2 FQNEAQ come from the germline V gene (reference sequence). The CDR3 totals 17 residues. CDR3 loop: CASSLAPGGYSTDTQYF. CDR3 nucleotides: TGTGCCAGCAGCTTAGCGCCGGGGGGATATAGCACAGATACGCAGTATTTT. Using reference TRBV7-9 and TRBJ2-3 for the parts outside the CDR3, the full variable domain is DTGVSQNPRHKITKRGQNVTFRCDPISEHNRLYWYRQTLGQGPEFLTYFQNEAQLEKSRLLSDRFSAERPKGSFSTLEIQRTEQGDSAMYLCASSLAPGGYSTDTQYFGPGTRLTVL.

This clone turned up a few times. The chain links TRBV7-9 to TRBJ2-7, with D tentatively TRBD1 (6 bases). Germline lookup yields CDR1 SEHNR and CDR2 FQNEAQ (reference sequence). CDR3 size: 15 residues. Trimming removed 5 bases from V and 2 bases from J, with 16 bases in between. For the CDR3, the DNA is TGTGCCAGCAGCCCTGAGAGGGGGAGTACCTACGAGCAGTACTTC. Its protein is CASSPERGSTYEQYF.

This clone has more than one count but fewer than ten. The chain combines TRBV6-5 with TRBJ1-5; 7 nucleotides align to TRBD1. J lost 4 bases, V lost 6 bases, and 3 bases had no gene match. Germline lookup yields CDR1 MNHEY and CDR2 SVGAGI. The CDR3 covers 13 residues. This CDR3 reads CASRGQTNQPQHF. The CDR3 DNA reads TGTGCCAGCAGGGGACAGACTAATCAGCCCCAGCATTTT.

V usage is TRBV5-1 and J usage is TRBJ2-7, with 9 nucleotides matching TRBD1. The CDR3 is made up of 15 amino acids. The ends lost 3 bases at V and 1 base at J; junction bases unmatched: 5. Germline V gene lookup returns CDR1 SGHRS and CDR2 YFSETQ. CDR3 coding DNA: TGCGCCAGCAGCTCAAAGACAGGGGGGTCCTACGAGCAGTACTTC. This translates into CASSSKTGGSYEQYF. The whole variable domain, filled in from reference TRBV5-1 and TRBJ2-7, reads KAGVTQTPRYLIKTRGQQVTLSCSPISGHRSVSWYQQTPGQGLQFLFEYFSETQRNKGNFPGRFSGRQFSNSRSEMNVSTLELGDSALYLCASSSKTGGSYEQYFGPGTRLTVT.

The chain has TRBV19 and TRBJ1-1; D is perhaps TRBD1 (5 bases). Trimming removed 6 bases at V and 3 bases at J, with 17 bases between. CDR1 and CDR2 from the germline V gene are LNHDA and SQIVND (reference sequence). This CDR3 has 15 amino acids. The DNA of the CDR3 is TGTGCCAGTAGCAAGGGGAGGGTAGGGTACACTGAAGCTTTCTTT. Amino acids: CASSKGRVGYTEAFF.

The chain combines TRBV5-4 with TRBJ2-5; possibly TRBD2 for D (6 bases). Germline loops: CDR1 SGHNT, CDR2 YYREEE (reference sequence). Trimming shortened V by 4 bases and J by 2 bases, and 9 bases separated the two germline ends. This CDR3 contains 13 residues. CDR3 region: CASSRGIQETQYF. The DNA of the CDR3 is TGTGCCAGCAGCCGCGGGATACAAGAGACCCAGTACTTC. Variable domain in full (rest from reference TRBV5-4 and TRBJ2-5): ETGVTQSPTHLIKTRGQQVTLRCSSQSGHNTVSWYQQALGQGPQFIFQYYREEENGRGNFPPRFSGLQFPNYSSELNVNALELDDSALYLCASSRGIQETQYFGPGTRLLVL.

V usage is TRBV15 and J usage is TRBJ1-1; D unclear. The CDR3 consists of 13 residues. Germline V gene lookup returns CDR1 LNHNV and CDR2 YYDKDF (reference sequence). The V end lost 2 bases, the J end lost 1 base, and 5 bases lay between the germline ends. CDR3 sequence (DNA): TGTGCCACCAGCAGAACCCGGAACACTGAAGCTTTCTTT. This translates into CATSRTRNTEAFF. The complete variable domain, with remaining parts taken from reference TRBV15 and TRBJ1-1, reads DAMVIQNPRYQVTQFGKPVTLSCSQTLNHNVMYWYQQKSSQAPKLLFHYYDKDFNNEADTPDNFQSRRPNTSFCFLDIRSPGLGDTAMYLCATSRTRNTEAFFGQGTRLTVV.